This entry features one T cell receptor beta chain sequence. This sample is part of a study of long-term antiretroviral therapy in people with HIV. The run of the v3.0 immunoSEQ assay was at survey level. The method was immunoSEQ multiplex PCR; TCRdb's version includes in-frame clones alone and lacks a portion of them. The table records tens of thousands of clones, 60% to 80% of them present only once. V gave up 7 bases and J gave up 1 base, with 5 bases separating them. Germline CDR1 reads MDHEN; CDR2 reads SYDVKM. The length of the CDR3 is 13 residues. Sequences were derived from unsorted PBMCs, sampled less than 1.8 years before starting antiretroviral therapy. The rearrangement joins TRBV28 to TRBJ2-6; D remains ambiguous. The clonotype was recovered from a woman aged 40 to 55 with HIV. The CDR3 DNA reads TGTGCCAGCATAGGGTCTGGGGCCAACGTCCTGACTTTC. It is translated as CASIGSGANVLTF. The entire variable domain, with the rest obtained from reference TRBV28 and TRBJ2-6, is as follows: DVKVTQSSRYLVKRTGEKVFLECVQDMDHENMFWYRQDPGLGLRLIYFSYDVKMKEKGDIPEGYSVSREKKERFSLILESASTNQTSMYLCASIGSGANVLTFGAGSRLTVL.